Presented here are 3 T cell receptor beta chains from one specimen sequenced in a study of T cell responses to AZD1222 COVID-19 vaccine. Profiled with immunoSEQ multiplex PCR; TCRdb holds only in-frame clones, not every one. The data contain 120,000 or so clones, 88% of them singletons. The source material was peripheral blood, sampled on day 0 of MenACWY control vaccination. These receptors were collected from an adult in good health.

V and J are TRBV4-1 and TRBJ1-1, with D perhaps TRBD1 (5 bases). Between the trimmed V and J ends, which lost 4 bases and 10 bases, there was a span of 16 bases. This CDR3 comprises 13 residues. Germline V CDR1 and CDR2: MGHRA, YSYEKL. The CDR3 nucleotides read TGCGCCAGCAGCCTAAGGCAGGGAGCTATAGCTTTCTTT. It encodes CASSLRQGAIAFF.

The CDR3 nucleotides are TGTGCCAGCAGCTTCCGGGCCCCTCATGAACAGTACTTC. This codes for CASSFRAPHEQYF. The gene calls are TRBV7-9 and TRBJ2-7; D call uncertain. Germline CDR1 and CDR2: SEHNR and FQNEAQ (reference sequence). The CDR3 runs to 13 residues. Trimming took off 3 bases at V and 10 bases at J, with 16 bases between the two ends.

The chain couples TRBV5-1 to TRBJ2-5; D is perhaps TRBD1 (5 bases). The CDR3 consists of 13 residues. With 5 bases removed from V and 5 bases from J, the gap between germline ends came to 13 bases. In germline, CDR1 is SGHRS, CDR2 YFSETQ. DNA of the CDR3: TGCGCCAGCAGACCTGCAGGGTCCGAGACCCAGTACTTC. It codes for CASRPAGSETQYF.